These T cell receptor beta chains were read from a single sample in a study of CD8+ T cells in alopecia areata. Generated by immunoSEQ multiplex PCR, the TCRdb table keeps only in-frame clones and is missing some. The table lists some 170,000 clones, 50% to 70% of them singletons, with 14% to 15% in the top ten. The sample consisted of CD4+ T cells sorted from blood, taken at week 0. These receptors were collected from a human donor with alopecia areata. CDR3s include the opening cysteine and the closing phenylalanine or tryptophan. Each record gives: V gene, CDR3 protein.

>TRBV29-1
CSVVVGENIQYF
>TRBV5-6
CASSLLGAGSNQPQHF
>TRBV6-5
CATSRGGSNQPQHF
>TRBV2
CASSVSRVGTEAFF
>TRBV6-5
CASGRQGKETQYF
>TRBV5-5
CASSFQDGGETQYF
>TRBV6-5
CAIRLAGGSTGELFF
>TRBV5-6
CASYLRGANVLTF
>TRBV5-1
CASSPGMGETQYF
>TRBV29-1
CSPRQGRGNQPQHF
>TRBV2
CASSEARGGFYGYTF
>TRBV29-1
CSVAPRQMNTEAFF
>TRBV5-1
CASSLGVQSDTQYF
>TRBV14
CASSVSWGRSPLHF
>TRBV30
CAWSVWDNYEQYF
>TRBV6-1
CASSSGGYEQFF
>TRBV5-5
CASSQDQASGGSEQYF
>TRBV28
CASSPRGAGAADTQYF
>TRBV2
CARNRPSTDTQYF
>TRBV29-1
CSVRGGRGDEQFF
>TRBV19
CASSIWAQAEETQYF
>TRBV9
CASSVVIGESHTEAFF
>TRBV4-1
CASSSTISGARTDTQYF
>TRBV4-2
CASSQDFRSSQETQYF
>TRBV30
CAWNEQVEKPQHF
>TRBV5-1
CASTPGRGKTISGELFF
>TRBV6-5
CASSRDRAYEQYF
>TRBV2
CASSQIGVYEQYF
>TRBV29-1
CSVEGGVWAETQYF
>TRBV29-1
CSLRGGGYNEQFF
>TRBV2
CASSEAQGGEQFF
>TRBV2
CASSEILTTEAFF
>TRBV6-5
CASTPSGGMNTEAFF
>TRBV29-1
CSVESGGSYEQYF
>TRBV6-5
CASSYGTGVGEQYF
>TRBV6-6
CASRRQGGETQYF
>TRBV29-1
CSAWTGGSNEQYF
>TRBV23-1
CASSQSILSENPRANTEAFF
>TRBV12-5
CASGPTEATQYF
>TRBV5-5
CASSLVAGSQETQYF
>TRBV27
CASSRTGATGELFF
>TRBV9
CASSPKGRQFTSGANVLTF
>TRBV18
CASSPTTYGYTF
>TRBV29-1
CSGDFYNEQFF
>TRBV29-1
CSVTSGGAKNIQYF
>TRBV2
CASRQHESQPQHF
>TRBV10-3
CAIRETGLDYGYTF